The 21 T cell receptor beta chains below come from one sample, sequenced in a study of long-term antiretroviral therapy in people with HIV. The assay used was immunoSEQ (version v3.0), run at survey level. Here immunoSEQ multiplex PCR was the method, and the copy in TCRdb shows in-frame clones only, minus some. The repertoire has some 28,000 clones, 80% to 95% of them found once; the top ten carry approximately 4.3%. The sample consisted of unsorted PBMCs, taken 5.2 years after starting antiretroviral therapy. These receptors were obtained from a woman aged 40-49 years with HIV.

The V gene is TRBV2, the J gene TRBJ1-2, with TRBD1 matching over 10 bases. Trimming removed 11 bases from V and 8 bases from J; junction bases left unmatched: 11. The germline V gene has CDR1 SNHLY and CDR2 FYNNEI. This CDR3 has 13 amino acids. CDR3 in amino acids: CAGAGQGPRGYTF. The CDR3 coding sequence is TGTGCCGGGGCGGGACAGGGGCCGAGAGGCTACACCTTC.

DNA for the CDR3: TGTGCCTGGAGATTAGGGTCAGGTGGCTACACCTTC. Encoded protein: CAWRLGSGGYTF. This chain uses TRBV30 with TRBJ1-2, with D hard to call. V was trimmed by 3 bases and J by 7 bases, leaving 12 bases between them. CDR3 length equals 12 residues. The germline gives CDR1 GTSNPN, CDR2 SVGIG (reference sequence).

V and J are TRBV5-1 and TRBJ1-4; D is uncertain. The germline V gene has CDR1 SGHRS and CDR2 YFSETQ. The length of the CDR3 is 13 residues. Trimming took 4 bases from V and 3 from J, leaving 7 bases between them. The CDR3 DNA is TGCGCCAGCAGCCCCGGGCCTAATGAAAAACTGTTTTTT. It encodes CASSPGPNEKLFF.

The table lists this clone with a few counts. CDR3 sequence reads: CASSLTGTQPQHF. CDR3 nucleotide sequence: TGTGCCAGCAGCTTAACCGGGACTCAGCCCCAGCATTTT. This sequence joins TRBV7-6 and TRBJ1-5; tentatively, D is TRBD1 (5 bases). Germline V gene lookup returns CDR1 SGHVS and CDR2 FNYEAQ. This CDR3 contains 13 residues. V was pared by 2 bases and J by 6 bases, with 8 bases between.

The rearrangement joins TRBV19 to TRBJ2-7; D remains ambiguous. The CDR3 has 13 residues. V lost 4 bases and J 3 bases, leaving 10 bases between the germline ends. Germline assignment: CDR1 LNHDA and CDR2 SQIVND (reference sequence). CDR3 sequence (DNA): TGTGCCAGTAGTACCGGGCTACTCTACGAGCAGTACTTC. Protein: CASSTGLLYEQYF. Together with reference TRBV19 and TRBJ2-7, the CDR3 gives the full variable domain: DGGITQSPKYLFRKEGQNVTLSCEQNLNHDAMYWYRQDPGQGLRLIYYSQIVNDFQKGDIAEGYSVSREKKESFPLTVTSAQKNPTAFYLCASSTGLLYEQYFGPGTRLTVT.

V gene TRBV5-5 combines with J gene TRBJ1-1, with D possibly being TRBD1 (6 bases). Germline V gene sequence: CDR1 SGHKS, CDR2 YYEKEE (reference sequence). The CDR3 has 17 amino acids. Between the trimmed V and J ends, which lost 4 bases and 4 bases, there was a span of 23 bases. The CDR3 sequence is CASSPRRVGGRITEAFF. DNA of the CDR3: TGTGCCAGCAGCCCGCGTAGAGTTGGGGGGCGCATCACTGAAGCTTTCTTT.

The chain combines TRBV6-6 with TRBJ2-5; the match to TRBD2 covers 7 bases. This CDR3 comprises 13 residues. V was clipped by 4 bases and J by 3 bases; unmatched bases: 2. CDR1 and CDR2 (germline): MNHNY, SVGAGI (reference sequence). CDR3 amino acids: CASSSREEETQYF. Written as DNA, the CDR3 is TGTGCCAGCAGTTCTCGGGAGGAAGAGACCCAGTACTTC.

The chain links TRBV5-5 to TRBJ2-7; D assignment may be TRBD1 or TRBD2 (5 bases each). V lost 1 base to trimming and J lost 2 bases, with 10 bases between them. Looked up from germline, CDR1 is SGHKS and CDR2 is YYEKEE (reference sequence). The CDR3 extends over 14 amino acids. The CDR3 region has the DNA TGTGCCAGCAGCTTGAACGGGGACCCCTACGAGCAGTACTTC. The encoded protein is CASSLNGDPYEQYF.

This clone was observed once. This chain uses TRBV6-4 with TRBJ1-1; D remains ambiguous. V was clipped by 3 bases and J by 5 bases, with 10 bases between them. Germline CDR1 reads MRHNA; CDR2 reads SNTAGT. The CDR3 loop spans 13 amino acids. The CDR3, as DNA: TGTGCCAGCAGTGATAATATAGGGACTGAAGCTTTCTTT. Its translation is CASSDNIGTEAFF.

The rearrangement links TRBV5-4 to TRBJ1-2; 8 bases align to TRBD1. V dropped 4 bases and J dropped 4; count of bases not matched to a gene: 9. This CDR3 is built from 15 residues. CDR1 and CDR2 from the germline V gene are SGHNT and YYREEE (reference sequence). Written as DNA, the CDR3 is TGTGCCAGCAGCACCGGACAGGGATGGGCCTATGGCTACACCTTC. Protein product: CASSTGQGWAYGYTF.

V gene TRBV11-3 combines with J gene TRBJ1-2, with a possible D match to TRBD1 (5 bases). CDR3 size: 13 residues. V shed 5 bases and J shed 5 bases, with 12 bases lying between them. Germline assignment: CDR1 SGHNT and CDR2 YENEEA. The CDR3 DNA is TGTGCCAGCAGCGAAACAGGCATGTATGGCTACACCTTC. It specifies CASSETGMYGYTF. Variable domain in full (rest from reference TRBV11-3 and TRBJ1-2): EAGVVQSPRYKIIEKKQPVAFWCNPISGHNTLYWYLQNLGQGPELLIRYENEEAVDDSQLPKDRFSAERLKGVDSTLKIQPAELGDSAVYLCASSETGMYGYTFGSGTRLTVV.

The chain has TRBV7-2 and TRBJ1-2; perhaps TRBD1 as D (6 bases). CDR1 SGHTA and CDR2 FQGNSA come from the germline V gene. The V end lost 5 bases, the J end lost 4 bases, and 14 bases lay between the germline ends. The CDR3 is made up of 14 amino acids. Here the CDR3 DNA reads TGTGCCAGCAGCACTCAACAGGGAAGCTATGGCTACACCTTC. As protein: CASSTQQGSYGYTF. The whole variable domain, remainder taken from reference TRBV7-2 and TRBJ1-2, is GAGVSQSPSNKVTEKGKDVELRCDPISGHTALYWYRQSLGQGLEFLIYFQGNSAPDKSGLPSDRFSAERTGGSVSTLTIQRTQQEDSAVYLCASSTQQGSYGYTFGSGTRLTVV.

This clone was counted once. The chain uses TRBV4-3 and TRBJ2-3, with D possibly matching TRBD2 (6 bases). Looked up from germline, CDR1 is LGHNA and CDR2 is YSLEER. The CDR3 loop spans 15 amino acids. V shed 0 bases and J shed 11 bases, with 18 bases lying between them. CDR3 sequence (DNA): TGCGCCAGCAGCCAAGATGGTCTTGCGGGGAAAGAGCAGTATTTT. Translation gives CASSQDGLAGKEQYF.

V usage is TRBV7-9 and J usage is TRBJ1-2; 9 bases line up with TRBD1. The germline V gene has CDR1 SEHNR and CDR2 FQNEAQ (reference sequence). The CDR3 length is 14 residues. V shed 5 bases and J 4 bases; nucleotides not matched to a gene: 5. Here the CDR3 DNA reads TGTGCCAGCAGCACATCGGGACAGGGCTATGGCTACACCTTC. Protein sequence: CASSTSGQGYGYTF. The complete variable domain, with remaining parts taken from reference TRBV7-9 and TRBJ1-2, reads DTGVSQNPRHKITKRGQNVTFRCDPISEHNRLYWYRQTLGQGPEFLTYFQNEAQLEKSRLLSDRFSAERPKGSFSTLEIQRTEQGDSAMYLCASSTSGQGYGYTFGSGTRLTVV.

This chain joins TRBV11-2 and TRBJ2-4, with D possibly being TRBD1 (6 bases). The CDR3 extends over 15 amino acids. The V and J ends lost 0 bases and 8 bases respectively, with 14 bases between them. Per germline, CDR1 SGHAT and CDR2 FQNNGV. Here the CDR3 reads CASSLEPGAKDIQYF. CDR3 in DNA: TGTGCCAGCAGCTTAGAACCAGGGGCCAAGGACATTCAGTACTTC.

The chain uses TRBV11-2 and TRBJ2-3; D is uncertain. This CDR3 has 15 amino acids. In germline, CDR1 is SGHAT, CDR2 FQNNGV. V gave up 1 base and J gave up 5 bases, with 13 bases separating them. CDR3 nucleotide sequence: TGTGCCAGCAGCTTAGGGTGGGATGACGGAGATACGCAGTATTTT. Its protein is CASSLGWDDGDTQYF.

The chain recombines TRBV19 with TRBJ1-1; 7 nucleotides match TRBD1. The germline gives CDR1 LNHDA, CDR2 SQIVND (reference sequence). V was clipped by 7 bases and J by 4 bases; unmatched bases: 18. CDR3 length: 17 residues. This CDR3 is CASIPNRAGTESTEAFF. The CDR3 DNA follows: TGTGCCAGTATTCCCAATAGAGCAGGGACAGAAAGCACTGAAGCTTTCTTT.

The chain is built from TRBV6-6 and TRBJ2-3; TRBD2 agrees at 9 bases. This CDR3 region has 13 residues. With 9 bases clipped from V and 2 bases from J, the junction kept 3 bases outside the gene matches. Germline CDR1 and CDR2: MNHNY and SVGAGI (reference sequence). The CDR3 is CASSGRDTDTQYF. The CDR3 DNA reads TGTGCCAGTAGCGGGAGAGACACAGATACGCAGTATTTT.

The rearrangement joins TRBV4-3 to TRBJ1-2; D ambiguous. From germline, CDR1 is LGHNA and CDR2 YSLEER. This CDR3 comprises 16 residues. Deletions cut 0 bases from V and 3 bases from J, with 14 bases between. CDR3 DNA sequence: TGCGCCAGCAGCCAAGATCTCGCGGCTGGGCACTATGGCTACACCTTC. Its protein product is CASSQDLAAGHYGYTF.

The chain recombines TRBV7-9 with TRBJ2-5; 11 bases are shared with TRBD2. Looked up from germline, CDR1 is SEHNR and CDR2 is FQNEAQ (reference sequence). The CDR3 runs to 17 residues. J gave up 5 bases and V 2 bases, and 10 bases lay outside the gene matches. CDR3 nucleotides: TGTGCCAGCAGCTTATCCGTAGCGGGGGGGCCGGGGGAGACCCAGTACTTC. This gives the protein CASSLSVAGGPGETQYF.

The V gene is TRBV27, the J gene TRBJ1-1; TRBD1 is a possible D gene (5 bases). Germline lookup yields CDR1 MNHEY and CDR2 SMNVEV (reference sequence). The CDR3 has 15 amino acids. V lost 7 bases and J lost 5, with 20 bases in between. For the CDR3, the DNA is TGTGCCAGCACTCCACGGGTCAGGGCAGGGACTGAAGCTTTCTTT. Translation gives CASTPRVRAGTEAFF.